These 24 T cell receptor beta chains originate from one sample sequenced in a study of blood T cell repertoires in COVID-19. Libraries were prepared by immunoSEQ multiplex PCR; TCRdb keeps only in-frame clonotypes and omits some of them. The data hold about 120,000 clones, with around three quarters observed a single time. Specimen: peripheral blood. These TCRs come from a woman of 80 years or more with acute or convalescent COVID-19.

The rearrangement uses TRBV28 and TRBJ1-1; the D gene is possibly TRBD1 (6 bases). The V end lost 2 bases, the J end lost 8 bases, and 21 bases lay between the germline ends. Germline V gene data show CDR1 as MDHEN and CDR2 as SYDVKM. The CDR3 sequence is 16 residues long. The CDR3 nucleotides are TGTGCCAGCAGTTTACGGATGGGGGGGCCCTTGAGAGAAGCTTTCTTT. Its protein is CASSLRMGGPLREAFF. The full variable domain, rest sourced from reference TRBV28 and TRBJ1-1, is DVKVTQSSRYLVKRTGEKVFLECVQDMDHENMFWYRQDPGLGLRLIYFSYDVKMKEKGDIPEGYSVSREKKERFSLILESASTNQTSMYLCASSLRMGGPLREAFFGQGTRLTVV.

This chain connects TRBV19 to TRBJ2-1; 15 bases are a match to TRBD2. The junction had 2 bases not matched to a gene; V was cut back by 2 bases and J by 9 bases. CDR1 and CDR2 (germline): LNHDA, SQIVND (reference sequence). This CDR3 comprises 15 residues. The CDR3 loop is CASSIRTSGRGEQFF. The CDR3 bases are TGTGCCAGTAGTATAAGGACTAGCGGGAGGGGTGAGCAGTTCTTC.

This chain connects TRBV9 to TRBJ1-1, with D maybe TRBD1 (5 bases). This CDR3 has 14 amino acids. Germline V gene data show CDR1 as SGDLS and CDR2 as YYNGEE. Trimming stripped 0 bases from V and 7 bases from J, with 13 bases between. The CDR3 is CASSVVWGGGEAFF. CDR3 DNA sequence: TGTGCCAGCAGCGTAGTCTGGGGCGGGGGTGAAGCTTTCTTT.

The CDR3 coding sequence is TGTGCCTCCCGTCTGGGGGGAGGGTGGGAGCAGTACTTC. Protein product: CASRLGGGWEQYF. This chain uses TRBV6-5 with TRBJ2-7; 7 bases match TRBD2. J gave up 7 bases and V 11 bases, and 14 bases lay outside the gene matches. The CDR3 consists of 13 residues. Germline lookup yields CDR1 MNHEY and CDR2 SVGAGI.

CDR3 sequence (DNA): TGTGCCAGCAGCTTCTCAGGGGCGTATGAAAAACTGTTTTTT. Protein product: CASSFSGAYEKLFF. The chain combines TRBV7-9 with TRBJ1-4, with D perhaps matching TRBD1 (6 bases). This CDR3 is 14 amino acids long. The V gene's germline CDR1 is SEHNR and CDR2 FQNEAQ (reference sequence). Trimming took 3 bases from V and 6 from J, leaving 11 bases between them.

The chain joins TRBV4-1 to TRBJ2-5, with D uncertain. CDR1 and CDR2 from the germline V gene are MGHRA and YSYEKL. The V end lost 2 bases, the J end lost 1 base, and 11 bases lay between the germline ends. The CDR3 is made up of 15 amino acids. The CDR3 DNA is TGCGCCAGCAGCCAACCTTACATTGGCCAAGAGACCCAGTACTTC. Residues: CASSQPYIGQETQYF.

On this clone itself: Other nucleotide sequences from this sample produce the same CDR3. This chain uses TRBV25-1 with TRBJ1-2; maybe TRBD1 (5 bases). CDR1 MGHDK and CDR2 SYGVNS come from the germline V gene. The CDR3 covers 14 residues. Trimming stripped 1 base from V and 2 bases from J, with 8 bases between. The DNA of the CDR3 is TGTGCCAGCAGTGAATGGGGGGGAAACTATGGCTACACCTTC. Encoded protein: CASSEWGGNYGYTF.

The genes are TRBV7-8 and TRBJ2-1; possible D gene TRBD1, 6 bases. Germline CDR1 SGHVS, CDR2 FQNEAQ. Trimming stripped 3 bases from V and 15 bases from J, with 15 bases between. This CDR3 region has 12 residues. This CDR3 reads CASSFQQGESFF. CDR3 bases: TGTGCCAGCAGCTTCCAACAGGGTGAATCGTTCTTC.

The CDR3, as DNA: TGCAGCGTTGTGCACTCGCAAGAGACCCAGTACTTC. This sequence encodes CSVVHSQETQYF. The chain links TRBV29-1 to TRBJ2-5; D uncertain. The V and J ends lost 4 bases and 2 bases respectively, with 8 bases between them. The length of the CDR3 is 12 residues. The germline V gene encodes CDR1 SQVTM and CDR2 ANQGSEA.

The rearrangement uses TRBV14 and TRBJ2-1, with no clear D. Germline V CDR1 and CDR2: SGHDN, FVKESK. The CDR3 is 13 amino acids. Trimming pared 0 bases from V and 4 bases from J, leaving 4 bases between. The CDR3: CASSQDFYNEQFF. The CDR3 nucleotides read TGTGCCAGCAGCCAAGACTTTTACAATGAGCAGTTCTTC. The full variable domain, in which reference TRBV14 and TRBJ2-1 provide the parts outside the CDR3, is EAGVTQFPSHSVIEKGQTVTLRCDPISGHDNLYWYRRVMGKEIKFLLHFVKESKQDESGMPNNRFLAERTGGTYSTLKVQPAELEDSGVYFCASSQDFYNEQFFGPGTRLTVL.

The chain joins TRBV7-3 to TRBJ1-1; D remains unclear. CDR3 length equals 13 residues. Trimming took 6 bases from V and 7 from J, leaving 15 bases between them. Per germline, CDR1 SGHTA and CDR2 FQGTGA. In DNA form, the CDR3 reads TGTGCCAGCAGTCGAACCAGGCAGAGTGAAGCTTTCTTT. Translation: CASSRTRQSEAFF.

The chain uses TRBV5-6 and TRBJ1-2, with TRBD1 matching 9 bases. The CDR3 runs to 14 residues. Germline CDR1 reads SGHDT; CDR2 reads YYEEEE. The V segment lost 0 bases and the J segment 5 bases; nucleotides outside the gene matches: 2. The CDR3 reads CASSLEGTGYGYTF. CDR3 bases: TGTGCCAGCAGCTTGGAGGGGACAGGGTATGGCTACACCTTC.

This chain connects TRBV7-3 to TRBJ1-1, with no clear D. Germline CDR1 SGHTA, CDR2 FQGTGA. V lost 5 bases, J lost 1 base, and 8 bases lay in between. The CDR3 spans 13 residues. The DNA for the CDR3 is TGTGCCAGCAGCGTCGGAGCGAACACTGAAGCTTTCTTT. It translates to CASSVGANTEAFF.

The chain uses TRBV5-1 and TRBJ2-2, with TRBD1 matching over 8 bases. Germline V gene lookup returns CDR1 SGHRS and CDR2 YFSETQ. The CDR3 is 15 residues long. The junction had 4 bases not matched to a gene; V was cut back by 4 bases and J by 2 bases. CDR3 residues: CASSPTGGNTGELFF. Written as DNA, the CDR3 is TGCGCCAGCAGCCCTACAGGGGGAAACACCGGGGAGCTGTTTTTT. Full variable domain (remainder filled in from reference TRBV5-1 and TRBJ2-2): KAGVTQTPRYLIKTRGQQVTLSCSPISGHRSVSWYQQTPGQGLQFLFEYFSETQRNKGNFPGRFSGRQFSNSRSEMNVSTLELGDSALYLCASSPTGGNTGELFFGEGSRLTVL.

J is TRBJ1-2 and V is TRBV7-2; TRBD1 agrees at 9 bases. Looked up from germline, CDR1 is SGHTA and CDR2 is FQGNSA. V shed 5 bases, J shed 4 bases, and the junction held 5 bases outside the gene matches. CDR3 length: 14 residues. The CDR3 sequence is CASSPGQGTYGYTF. The DNA for the CDR3 is TGTGCCAGCAGCCCCGGACAGGGGACCTATGGCTACACCTTC.

V and J are TRBV28 and TRBJ2-1; 8 nucleotides agree with TRBD2. V lost 2 bases, J lost 4 bases, and 1 base stayed unmatched. The CDR3 sequence is 14 residues long. The V gene's germline CDR1 is MDHEN and CDR2 SYDVKM. The CDR3 spells CASSLGGRYNEQFF. The CDR3 nucleotides are TGTGCCAGCAGTTTAGGCGGGAGGTACAATGAGCAGTTCTTC.

The J gene is TRBJ1-1, the V gene TRBV10-2, with 9 bases aligning to TRBD1. The CDR3 runs 14 residues. The germline V gene encodes CDR1 WSHSY and CDR2 SAAADI. The V and J ends lost 6 bases and 3 bases, in that order; junction bases with no gene match: 5. CDR3 protein: CASRGTGQDTEAFF. DNA for the CDR3: TGCGCCAGCAGGGGGACAGGGCAAGACACTGAAGCTTTCTTT.

The chain couples TRBV4-1 to TRBJ2-3; 7 bases map to TRBD1. In germline, CDR1 is MGHRA, CDR2 YSYEKL. The trim removed 0 bases at V and 5 bases at J, leaving 8 bases unmatched. This CDR3 contains 16 residues. CDR3 in DNA: TGCGCCAGCAGCCAAGATCGCAGGGGGTGGGGAGATACGCAGTATTTT. Protein sequence: CASSQDRRGWGDTQYF.

V gene TRBV5-5 combines with J gene TRBJ1-6; D perhaps matches TRBD1 (5 bases). The CDR3 totals 15 residues. Germline V gives CDR1 SGHKS, CDR2 YYEKEE (reference sequence). Trimming took 3 bases from V and 5 from J, leaving 12 bases between them. CDR3 nucleotides: TGTGCCAGCAGCTGGCAGGGCGAAGATAATTCACCCCTCCACTTT. Translation: CASSWQGEDNSPLHF.

This rearrangement joins TRBV3-1 (or the pseudogene TRBV3-2) to TRBJ1-4, with D perhaps TRBD1 (5 bases). The CDR3 contains 14 residues. CDR1 is LGHDT and CDR2 is YNNKEL in the germline V gene (reference sequence). The V gene lost 1 base and the J gene lost 8 bases, with 11 bases spanning the gap. The DNA of the CDR3 is TGTGCCAGCAGCCAAGGGGGCCTAAGAGAAAAACTGTTTTTT. This encodes CASSQGGLREKLFF.

The rearrangement links TRBV28 to TRBJ1-6, with D tentatively TRBD1 (5 bases). Per the germline V gene, CDR1 is MDHEN and CDR2 is SYDVKM. V was pared by 4 bases and J by 8 bases, with 18 bases between. This CDR3 has 16 amino acids. The CDR3 coding sequence is TGTGCCAGCAGTTCGGGCGAGGCAGGGCGAGATTCACCCCTCCACTTT. Translating gives CASSSGEAGRDSPLHF.

J is TRBJ2-7 and V is TRBV24-1, with 8 bases that match TRBD1. From germline, CDR1 is KGHDR and CDR2 SFDVKD. With V trimmed by 2 bases and J by 4 bases, 9 bases remained unmatched. The CDR3 sequence is 16 residues long. The CDR3 sequence is CATSDSPGTGSYEQYF. In DNA form, the CDR3 reads TGTGCCACCAGTGATTCTCCCGGGACAGGATCTTACGAGCAGTACTTC.

The chain uses TRBV9 and TRBJ2-2; TRBD1 is a possible D gene (7 bases). CDR1 is SGDLS, CDR2 YYNGEE, per germline. The CDR3 has 15 amino acids. V lost 4 bases and J 5 bases, leaving 15 bases between the germline ends. CDR3 coding DNA: TGTGCCAGCAGCTTCCCCCCAGGGGGGACCGGGGAGCTGTTTTTT. It specifies CASSFPPGGTGELFF. The entire variable domain, with the rest obtained from reference TRBV9 and TRBJ2-2, is as follows: DSGVTQTPKHLITATGQRVTLRCSPRSGDLSVYWYQQSLDQGLQFLIQYYNGEERAKGNILERFSAQQFPDLHSELNLSSLELGDSALYFCASSFPPGGTGELFFGEGSRLTVL.

The J gene is TRBJ2-2, the V gene TRBV7-9, with 9 positions matching TRBD1. Germline CDR1 reads SEHNR; CDR2 reads FQNEAQ (reference sequence). The CDR3 extends over 15 amino acids. Losses at the gene ends were 5 bases for V and 1 base for J; bases not matched to a gene: 2. The CDR3: CASSRDRVNTGELFF. CDR3 bases: TGTGCCAGCAGCCGGGACAGGGTGAACACCGGGGAGCTGTTTTTT.